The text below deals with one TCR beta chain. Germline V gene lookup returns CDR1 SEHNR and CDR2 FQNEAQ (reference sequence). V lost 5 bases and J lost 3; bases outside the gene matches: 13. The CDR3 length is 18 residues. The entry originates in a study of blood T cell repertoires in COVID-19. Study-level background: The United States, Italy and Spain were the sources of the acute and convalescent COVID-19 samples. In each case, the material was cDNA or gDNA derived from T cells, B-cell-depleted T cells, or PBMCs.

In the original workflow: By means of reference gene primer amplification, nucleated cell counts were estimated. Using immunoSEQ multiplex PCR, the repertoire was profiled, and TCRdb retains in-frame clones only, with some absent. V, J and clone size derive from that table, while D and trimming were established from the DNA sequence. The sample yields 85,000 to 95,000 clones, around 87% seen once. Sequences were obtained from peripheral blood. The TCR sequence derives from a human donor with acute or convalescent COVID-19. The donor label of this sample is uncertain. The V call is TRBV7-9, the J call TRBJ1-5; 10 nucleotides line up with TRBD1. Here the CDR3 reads CASSPRDRGLRINQPQHF. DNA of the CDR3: TGTGCCAGCAGCCCTCGGGACAGGGGCTTAAGGATCAATCAGCCCCAGCATTTT.